This TCR beta chain appears in the sequencing data of a study of blood T cell repertoires in COVID-19. The CDR3 has 14 amino acids. With 2 bases removed from V and 6 bases from J, the gap between germline ends came to 11 bases. CDR1 is ENHRY, CDR2 SYGVKD, per germline. The assay was immunoSEQ multiplex PCR, and TCRdb's table has in-frame clones only and misses some. This sample carries 96,000 or so clones, 90% to 95% of them seen once, and the ten largest clones take about 1.8%. This chain links TRBV10-3 with TRBJ2-1; a weak D match, TRBD1 (6 bases). The origin of this receptor is a man aged 55 to 69 with acute or convalescent COVID-19. The sample was peripheral blood. The CDR3 region is CAISEEAGVNEQFF. CDR3 in DNA: TGTGCCATCAGTGAGGAGGCAGGGGTCAATGAGCAGTTCTTC.